This entry concerns a single T cell receptor (beta chain). This record comes from a study of lymphopenia after photon versus proton radiotherapy. TCRdb keeps only in-frame clones here, not all; method: immunoSEQ multiplex PCR. This table holds 20,000 to 30,000 clones, 85% found once. The V end lost 0 bases, the J end lost 1 base, and 8 bases lay between the germline ends. Germline CDR1 and CDR2: SGDLS and YYNGEE. The CDR3 is 15 amino acids. The TCR was taken from a man aged 30-40 years with gastric cancer. The chain recombines TRBV9 with TRBJ1-5; D not resolved. The sample here was peripheral blood, taken from a patient treated with photon-based radiotherapy. The CDR3 sequence: CASSVGILSNQPQHF. In DNA, the CDR3 is TGTGCCAGCAGCGTAGGAATTTTGAGCAATCAGCCCCAGCATTTT.